This TCR beta chain was sequenced during a study of Graves' ophthalmopathy and Graves' hyperthyroidism. About the research overall: Hyperthyroidism is called stable when no ophthalmopathy develops within 18 months of follow-up.

The germline V gene encodes CDR1 SQVTM and CDR2 ANQGSEA. The CDR3 extends over 13 amino acids. Trimming took off 2 bases at V and 10 bases at J, with 14 bases between the two ends. The TCR beta CDR3 regions underwent amplification from RNA transcripts. After a first-round RT-PCR with HTBI primers, a second-round multiplex PCR was run. MiXCR was run by TCRdb on the multiplex PCR reads, yielding one entry per CDR3 protein. The table lists 560,000 or so distinct CDR3 sequences, approximately 37% of them singletons, with about 4% in the top ten. Physicians reached a diagnosis by relying on clinical symptoms, serum thyroxine, TRAb, thyroid ultrasound and orbital computed tomography.

This TCR came from an adult man with Graves' hyperthyroidism. This rearrangement joins TRBV29-1 to TRBJ1-4; perhaps TRBD1 as D (5 bases). The specimen sequenced was peripheral blood or thyroid tissue (not recorded which). This CDR3 reads CSVEKGRGRKLFF. The CDR3 region has the DNA TGCAGCGTTGAAAAGGGGAGAGGGAGAAAACTGTTTTTT.